One and the same sample provided the 14 T cell receptor beta chains below, sequenced in a study of cytomegalovirus exposure and HLA in healthy donors. Primers: 60 Vbeta forward and 13 Jbeta reverse. Profiled with immunoSEQ multiplex PCR; TCRdb holds only in-frame clones, not every one. The sample shows roughly 190,000 clones, around 79% of them seen only once. Material for sequencing was PBMCs. The receptors derive from a woman aged 18-35 years in good health and CMV-seronegative.

Written as DNA, the CDR3 is TGCGCCAGCAGCTTGGAAGTAGCGGGAGTATCCGGGGAGCTGTTTTTT. It is translated as CASSLEVAGVSGELFF. The chain couples TRBV5-1 to TRBJ2-2; 9 bases fit TRBD2. Trimming removed 0 bases from V and 6 bases from J; junction bases left unmatched: 6. Germline loops: CDR1 SGHRS, CDR2 YFSETQ. The CDR3 consists of 16 residues.

CDR3 DNA: TGTGCCAGCAGGGGGGACAGGGCTCCCGGGGAGCTGTTTTTT. Its translation is CASRGDRAPGELFF. The rearrangement joins TRBV2 to TRBJ2-2; TRBD1 matches at 9 bases. Germline V gene sequence: CDR1 SNHLY, CDR2 FYNNEI. V trimming: 6 bases; J trimming: 6 bases; junction bases outside the gene matches: 5. The length of the CDR3 is 14 residues. The whole variable domain, remainder taken from reference TRBV2 and TRBJ2-2, is EPEVTQTPSHQVTQMGQEVILRCVPISNHLYFYWYRQILGQKVEFLVSFYNNEISEKSEIFDDQFSVERPDGSNFTLKIRSTKLEDSAMYFCASRGDRAPGELFFGEGSRLTVL.

This chain uses TRBV30 with TRBJ1-1; D gene uncertain. Trimming removed 0 bases at V and 11 bases at J, with 10 bases between. Germline lookup yields CDR1 GTSNPN and CDR2 SVGIG (reference sequence). The CDR3 is 11 amino acids. Here the CDR3 DNA reads TGTGCCTGGAGTGTTGGCCGTTACGCTTTCTTT. Its translation: CAWSVGRYAFF.

This chain connects TRBV7-8 to TRBJ2-3; TRBD1 aligns across 9 bases. The trim removed 4 bases at V and 6 bases at J, leaving 5 bases unmatched. Per the germline V gene, CDR1 is SGHVS and CDR2 is FQNEAQ. The CDR3 is 14 amino acids. The CDR3 reads CASSSGQGGDTQYF. The DNA for the CDR3 is TGTGCCAGCAGCTCGGGACAGGGCGGTGATACGCAGTATTTT.

This rearrangement joins TRBV29-1 to TRBJ2-5; 7 bases are shared with TRBD2. Unmatched junction bases numbered 9, after V lost 4 bases and J lost 4 bases. The CDR3 runs to 14 residues. CDR1 and CDR2 (germline): SQVTM, ANQGSEA. CDR3 DNA sequence: TGCAGCGTTGGGGGGAGCGGGGCATCAGAGACCCAGTACTTC. Translating gives CSVGGSGASETQYF.

The chain recombines TRBV11-3 with TRBJ2-5, with 10 bases lining up with TRBD1. Per germline, CDR1 SGHNT and CDR2 YENEEA. The CDR3 is 15 amino acids. J was trimmed by 5 bases and V by 4 bases; bases with no gene match: 7. This CDR3 is CASSSGTGAEETQYF. The CDR3 DNA follows: TGTGCCAGCAGCTCCGGGACAGGGGCTGAGGAGACCCAGTACTTC.

The chain combines TRBV28 with TRBJ1-1; D uncertain. The germline gives CDR1 MDHEN, CDR2 SYDVKM. Trimming pared 6 bases from V and 6 bases from J, leaving 17 bases between. The CDR3 is 14 amino acids. The CDR3 region has the DNA TGTGCCAGCAGCTCGATACTAGCCTGGGCTGAAGCTTTCTTT. Its translation is CASSSILAWAEAFF.

CDR3 loop: CASSLLGVSYNEQFF. DNA for the CDR3: TGTGCCAGCAGTTTATTGGGAGTGTCCTACAATGAGCAGTTCTTC. The genes are TRBV27 and TRBJ2-1; D is possibly TRBD2 (5 bases). Looked up from germline, CDR1 is MNHEY and CDR2 is SMNVEV (reference sequence). V was clipped by 1 base and J by 1 base, with 8 bases between them. The CDR3 spans 15 residues.

Turning to this clone: A read error may produce the germline difference seen at one junction end. The rearrangement uses TRBV19 and TRBJ2-5; possibly TRBD2 for D (6 bases). CDR3 length equals 11 residues. CDR1 is LNHDA and CDR2 is SQIVND in the germline V gene (reference sequence). CDR3 loop: CASRPGSKADF. The CDR3 DNA reads as TGTGCCAGTAGACCCGGGAGCAAAGCGGACTTC.

The chain links TRBV6-5 to TRBJ1-1, with 7 positions matching TRBD1. This CDR3 comprises 14 residues. Germline CDR1 is MNHEY and CDR2 is SVGAGI. V lost 0 bases, J lost 6 bases, and 4 bases stayed unmatched. The CDR3 DNA reads as TGTGCCAGCAGTTACTCCCGACAGGGTGCTGAAGCTTTCTTT. This gives the protein CASSYSRQGAEAFF.

The chain uses TRBV5-6 and TRBJ1-4, with 10 bases lining up with TRBD1. From germline, CDR1 is SGHDT and CDR2 YYEEEE. This CDR3 has 15 residues. J lost 7 bases, V lost 4 bases, and 7 bases had no gene match. The CDR3 reads CASSTGQGVGEKLFF. The CDR3 region has the DNA TGTGCCAGCAGCACCGGACAGGGGGTCGGTGAAAAACTGTTTTTT.

This chain joins TRBV28 and TRBJ2-1; the match to TRBD1 covers 7 bases. The V gene end was trimmed by 10 bases and the J gene end by 0 bases; junction bases not matched to a gene: 6. This CDR3 is 14 amino acids long. The germline V gene has CDR1 MDHEN and CDR2 SYDVKM. Here the CDR3 reads CAISDRSSYNEQFF. Written as DNA, the CDR3 is TGTGCCATCTCGGACAGGAGCTCCTACAATGAGCAGTTCTTC.

J is TRBJ2-3 and V is TRBV10-3; 11 bases are a match to TRBD1. CDR1 is ENHRY, CDR2 SYGVKD, per germline. V shed 6 bases and J 6 bases; nucleotides not matched to a gene: 5. The CDR3 is 14 amino acids. CDR3 in amino acids: CAISPGQGDDTQYF. The CDR3 DNA follows: TGTGCCATCAGCCCGGGACAGGGGGACGATACGCAGTATTTT.

This sequence joins TRBV7-8 and TRBJ2-1, with 11 bases matching TRBD2. This CDR3 is built from 15 residues. J was trimmed by 6 bases and V by 1 base; bases with no gene match: 2. Germline V gene sequence: CDR1 SGHVS, CDR2 FQNEAQ. This chain's CDR3 is CASSLEGTSGNEQFF. For the CDR3, the DNA is TGTGCCAGCAGCTTAGAAGGGACTAGCGGCAATGAGCAGTTCTTC.